This is a list of T cell receptor beta chains from one sample in a study of cytomegalovirus exposure and HLA in healthy donors. The data were produced by immunoSEQ multiplex PCR, yet TCRdb's version contains in-frame clones alone and is incomplete. The table lists fewer than 100,000 clones, 78% of them singletons. Sequencing input: PBMCs. The receptor source for this set is a woman in her sixties in good health and CMV-seronegative. Each CDR3 is given with its conserved first and last residue. D genes are given only for firm matches. The listing skips clone size in some rows; elsewhere it reads once, few, many or a size class.

cdr3_nt	cdr3_aa	v_call	clone_size	d_call	j_call
TGTGCCAGCCTCGGGTTAGCCAAAAACATTCAGTACTTC	CASLGLAKNIQYF	TRBV2	.	.	TRBJ2-4
TGCAGCGTTGACCCGACAGGGGGGGATGGCTACACCTTC	CSVDPTGGDGYTF	TRBV29-1	.	TRBD1	TRBJ1-2
TGTGCCAGCAGTTACAGACAAGGGGGGGGAGCTTTCTTT	CASSYRQGGGAFF	TRBV6-6	once	.	TRBJ1-1
TGTGCCAGCAGCTTCCTCAAGCTGCGGGAGGGGGTTAGAACCACAGATACGCAGTATTTT	CASSFLKLREGVRTTDTQYF	TRBV7-6	.	TRBD2	TRBJ2-3
TGCGCCAGCAGCCAAGGGCTAGGGGCCTACGAGCAGTACTTC	CASSQGLGAYEQYF	TRBV4-3	.	.	TRBJ2-7
TGTGCCAGCAGCTTAGGGCAGAACACTGAAGCTTTCTTT	CASSLGQNTEAFF	TRBV7-9	.	.	TRBJ1-1
TGTGCCAGTAGCAAGGTGAGCGGGGGCCACAATGAGCAGTTCTTC	CASSKVSGGHNEQFF	TRBV19	.	TRBD2	TRBJ2-1
TGTGCCAGCAGCTACATCGGGAGCCGTAACGAGCAGTACTTC	CASSYIGSRNEQYF	TRBV6-6	once	.	TRBJ2-7
TGTGCCAGCAGCTCACCGCGTCTAGCGGGGGACTTGTACCAAGAGACCCAGTACTTC	CASSSPRLAGDLYQETQYF	TRBV7-2	.	TRBD2	TRBJ2-5
TGTGCCAGCAGCCCAAGACAGGTAACCCGCCCTGAAGCTTTCTTT	CASSPRQVTRPEAFF	TRBV7-9	.	.	TRBJ1-1
TGTGCCAGCAGGCGGGAGAACACCGGGGAGCTGTTTTTT	CASRRENTGELFF	TRBV6-5	.	.	TRBJ2-2
TGTGCCAGCAGTTCGGTGGGGGACAGGGCGAACACTGAAGCTTTCTTT	CASSSVGDRANTEAFF	TRBV28	.	TRBD1	TRBJ1-1
TGTGCCAGCGGACTAGCGGGGGTACACAATGAGCAGTTCTTC	CASGLAGVHNEQFF	TRBV9	few	TRBD2	TRBJ2-1
TGCGCCAGCAGCCCCGGACAGCTCTCCTACAATGAGCAGTTCTTC	CASSPGQLSYNEQFF	TRBV5-1	once	.	TRBJ2-1
TGCGCCAGCAGTGCGGACAGGGATGGCACTGAAGCTTTCTTT	CASSADRDGTEAFF	TRBV10-1	.	TRBD1	TRBJ1-1
TGTGCCAGCACCTTTGGGACAGCCATCTCTGGGGCCAACGTCCTGACTTTC	CASTFGTAISGANVLTF	TRBV7-2	.	TRBD1	TRBJ2-6
TGTGCCAGCAGTTTACAGGGGCCTCTTAATTCACCCCTCCACTTT	CASSLQGPLNSPLHF	TRBV6-5	.	TRBD1	TRBJ1-6
TGTGCCAGCACCCCGCAGGTCCGCTACGAGCAGTACTTC	CASTPQVRYEQYF	TRBV6-1	.	.	TRBJ2-7
TGCGCCAGCAGCTTGGGGGACAGAAACTATGGCTACACCTTC	CASSLGDRNYGYTF	TRBV5-1	.	TRBD1	TRBJ1-2
TGTGCCAGCAGTTTCGGGCCAACAGGGGGCTATGGCTACACCTTC	CASSFGPTGGYGYTF	TRBV27	.	TRBD1	TRBJ1-2
TGTGCCAGCAGCCTCCGGGACACCGTTAACTATGGCTACACCTTC	CASSLRDTVNYGYTF	TRBV9	.	.	TRBJ1-2
TGTGCCAGCAGCTTACCAGGGGAGGGTGGCACCTTC	CASSLPGEGGTF	TRBV7-2	.	.	TRBJ1-2
TGTGCCAGCAGCTCCTACGCCCAGCCCCAGCATTTT	CASSSYAQPQHF	TRBV7-2	.	.	TRBJ1-5
TGTGCCAGCAGTTACTCGGGGACAGTCCAAGAGACCCAGTACTTC	CASSYSGTVQETQYF	TRBV6-5	.	TRBD1	TRBJ2-5
TGTGCCAGCAGGACATCGACAGAGCAGTACTTC	CASRTSTEQYF	TRBV6-5	.	.	TRBJ2-7
TGTGCCATCTCACTAGGATCTAGATACGAGCAGTACTTC	CAISLGSRYEQYF	TRBV10-3	.	.	TRBJ2-7
TGTGCCAGTAGTATAGGAGTCAGGCTACTCAATCAGCCCCAGCATTTT	CASSIGVRLLNQPQHF	TRBV19	.	.	TRBJ1-5
TGCGCCAGCCGAACCCCGGACAGATTTAAGAACACTGAAGCTTTCTTT	CASRTPDRFKNTEAFF	TRBV23-1	.	.	TRBJ1-1
TGCGCCAGCAGCCCGTGGACAAAACAAGAGACCCAGTACTTC	CASSPWTKQETQYF	TRBV5-1	few	.	TRBJ2-5
TGTGCCAGTAGTTTCGGTAGTCCTCAGCCCCAGCATTTT	CASSFGSPQPQHF	TRBV19	.	.	TRBJ1-5
TGTGCCACTAAAATACAGGGTACCGAGGGAGGCTACACCTTC	CATKIQGTEGGYTF	TRBV10-3	.	.	TRBJ1-2
TGTGCCAGCAGTTACTCTATCGGTAATCTCTACGAGCAGTACTTC	CASSYSIGNLYEQYF	TRBV6-5	.	.	TRBJ2-7
TGCGCCAGCAGTGAGTCGAGTGATCAGCCCCAGCATTTT	CASSESSDQPQHF	TRBV10-2	.	.	TRBJ1-5
TGTGCCAGCACCCCCGGTAGGGACAGGAGCTACGAGCAGTACTTC	CASTPGRDRSYEQYF	TRBV6-1	few	TRBD1	TRBJ2-7
TGTGCCAGCAGAAGGACAGGGACTCAGCCCCAGCATTTT	CASRRTGTQPQHF	TRBV2	.	TRBD1	TRBJ1-5
TGCGCCAGCAGCCAAGCAGGGGTTAACTATGGCTACACCTTC	CASSQAGVNYGYTF	TRBV4-1	.	.	TRBJ1-2
TGTGCCAGCAGCTTAGCAGGGGGCAGGGAAAAACTGTTTTTT	CASSLAGGREKLFF	TRBV7-8	.	TRBD1	TRBJ1-4
TGTGCCAGCAGTTACGCGGGAGGGGCCTACAATGAGCAGTTCTTC	CASSYAGGAYNEQFF	TRBV6-5	.	TRBD2	TRBJ2-1
TGTGCCAGCAGTATAGGACTAGCGGGAGGGATGGGTGAGACCCAGTACTTC	CASSIGLAGGMGETQYF	TRBV2	.	TRBD2	TRBJ2-5
TGTGCCAGCAGTGCCACGGAGCGCTACACCTTC	CASSATERYTF	TRBV2	.	.	TRBJ1-2
TGTGCCAGTAGTACCTATGCCGGGACAGGGAATTTTAACCCCCAGCATTTT	CASSTYAGTGNFNPQHF	TRBV19	.	TRBD1	TRBJ1-5
TGTGCCAGTAGTACCTGGACAGAGAACACTGAAGCTTTCTTT	CASSTWTENTEAFF	TRBV19	.	.	TRBJ1-1
TGTGCCAGCAAACTCGGGGGGCGCACAGATACGCAGTATTTT	CASKLGGRTDTQYF	TRBV2	.	.	TRBJ2-3
TGTGCCAGCAGTCTACAGGGTCGGGGCAATCAGCCCCAGCATTTT	CASSLQGRGNQPQHF	TRBV6-6	.	.	TRBJ1-5
TGTGCCAGCAGTGAAGCGGGGAGGACTGAAGCTTTCTTT	CASSEAGRTEAFF	TRBV6-1	.	.	TRBJ1-1
TGTGCCAGCAGTCCTCCCCCGGGACAGGGTTCCCACGAGCAGTACTTC	CASSPPPGQGSHEQYF	TRBV28	.	TRBD1	TRBJ2-7
TGCGCCAGCAGCACTGGGAGGCAGTCAAACACTGAAGCTTTCTTT	CASSTGRQSNTEAFF	TRBV5-1	.	.	TRBJ1-1
TGTGCCAGCAGTTTGGAGAACTATAGCAATCAGCCCCAGCATTTT	CASSLENYSNQPQHF	TRBV27	.	.	TRBJ1-5
TGTGCCAGCAGGTCGGGGGCGAACACCGGGGAGCTGTTTTTT	CASRSGANTGELFF	TRBV2	.	.	TRBJ2-2
TGCGCCAGCAGCGGACCAGGGGTGGGGTACGAGCAGTACTTC	CASSGPGVGYEQYF	TRBV5-1	.	.	TRBJ2-7
TGCGCCAGCAGCCAAGATCTAGTGCGGGGACAGGGCAAACAGACCCAGTACTTC	CASSQDLVRGQGKQTQYF	TRBV4-1	.	TRBD1	TRBJ2-5
TGTGCCAGCAGCGAAGTACCCGGGACTAGCGGAGACAATGAGCAGTTCTTC	CASSEVPGTSGDNEQFF	TRBV5-4	once	TRBD2	TRBJ2-1